The 32 T cell receptor beta chains in this list originate from one sample, sequenced in a study of cytomegalovirus exposure and HLA in healthy donors. A multiplex PCR was run with 60 Vbeta primers and 13 Jbeta primers. Profiling relied on immunoSEQ multiplex PCR, and the TCRdb table lists in-frame clones only, not all of them. The sample yields some 140,000 clones, about 79% seen once. Input material: PBMCs. The receptors stem from a female donor in good health and CMV-seropositive.

J is TRBJ1-2 and V is TRBV6-1; D may be TRBD1 (5 bases). Germline V lookup: CDR1 MNHNS, CDR2 SASEGT. The CDR3 runs to 11 residues. Trimming removed 6 bases from V and 13 bases from J, with 15 bases in between. In DNA form, the CDR3 reads TGTGCCAGCAGGCATACAGGATCGGCCACCTTC. It translates to CASRHTGSATF.

In this sample, this clone turned up once. The chain combines TRBV5-1 with TRBJ2-3; unclear D gene. This CDR3 region has 15 residues. Germline-derived CDR1 and CDR2 are SGHRS and YFSETQ. With 1 base removed from V and 0 bases from J, the gap between germline ends came to 9 bases. The CDR3 region is CASSLTDPSTDTQYF. The CDR3 DNA is TGCGCCAGCAGCTTGACAGATCCTAGCACAGATACGCAGTATTTT.

V gene TRBV11-2 combines with J gene TRBJ2-3, with TRBD1 matching 7 bases. Germline CDR1 is SGHAT and CDR2 is FQNNGV. J gave up 4 bases and V 8 bases, and 12 bases lay outside the gene matches. The CDR3 runs to 15 residues. The chain's CDR3 is CASSLGAGGADTQYF. The CDR3 bases are TGTGCCAGCTCCCTTGGGGCAGGGGGAGCAGATACGCAGTATTTT.

The chain is built from TRBV29-1 and TRBJ1-2, with 10 bases matching TRBD1. V shed 6 bases, J shed 3 bases, and the junction held 7 bases outside the gene matches. Germline V lookup: CDR1 SQVTM, CDR2 ANQGSEA. The CDR3 is 14 residues long. The CDR3 sequence: CSVKTGGAHYGYTF. CDR3 DNA sequence: TGCAGCGTCAAGACAGGGGGCGCACACTATGGCTACACCTTC. The complete variable domain, with remaining parts taken from reference TRBV29-1 and TRBJ1-2, reads SAVISQKPSRDICQRGTSLTIQCQVDSQVTMMFWYRQQPGQSLTLIATANQGSEATYESGFVIDKFPISRPNLTFSTLTVSNMSPEDSSIYLCSVKTGGAHYGYTFGSGTRLTVV.

CDR3: CASGGERAKNIQYF. The CDR3 DNA sequence: TGTGCCAGCGGGGGGGAGAGAGCCAAAAACATTCAGTACTTC. This chain uses TRBV2 with TRBJ2-4; 7 bases match TRBD2. Germline CDR1 SNHLY, CDR2 FYNNEI. This CDR3 has 14 residues. V shed 8 bases, J shed 0 bases, and the junction held 4 bases outside the gene matches.

The J gene is TRBJ1-2, the V gene TRBV11-2, with a tentative D call TRBD1 (6 bases). Germline CDR1 is SGHAT and CDR2 is FQNNGV. This CDR3 is built from 14 residues. The ends were cut back, 6 bases at V and 1 base at J, with 12 bases in the middle. The CDR3 DNA follows: TGTGCCAGCAGTCGAGGGGGATATAACTATGGCTACACCTTC. This gives the protein CASSRGGYNYGYTF.

V gene TRBV7-3 combines with J gene TRBJ2-3; 11 nucleotides match TRBD1. This CDR3 is 16 amino acids long. Trimming removed 5 bases from V and 2 bases from J; junction bases left unmatched: 6. Germline CDR1 is SGHTA and CDR2 is FQGTGA. This CDR3 reads CASSPGDRGFTDTQYF. The CDR3 nucleotides read TGTGCCAGCAGCCCGGGGGACAGGGGGTTCACAGATACGCAGTATTTT.

The V and J genes are TRBV7-9 and TRBJ2-2, with D hard to call. The V gene's germline CDR1 is SEHNR and CDR2 FQNEAQ (reference sequence). V shed 1 base and J shed 15 bases, with 15 bases lying between them. The CDR3 is 13 amino acids. In nucleotides, the CDR3 is TGTGCCAGCAGCTTAGATGAGACACGGCCGATGTTTTTT. Its translation is CASSLDETRPMFF.

This clone occurred once. V and J are TRBV28 and TRBJ2-4; D is undetermined. The germline V gene has CDR1 MDHEN and CDR2 SYDVKM. Between the trimmed V and J ends, which lost 8 bases and 3 bases, there was a span of 5 bases. The CDR3 spans 11 residues. The CDR3 sequence is CASERKNIQYF. DNA for the CDR3: TGTGCCAGCGAGCGCAAAAACATTCAGTACTTC.

The chain links TRBV5-1 to TRBJ2-5; D gene unclear. The germline V gene encodes CDR1 SGHRS and CDR2 YFSETQ. CDR3 length equals 14 residues. V was trimmed by 4 bases and J by 1 base, leaving 11 bases between them. As DNA, the CDR3 is TGCGCCAGCAGCACCACCGCAGTCCAAGAGACCCAGTACTTC. Translating gives CASSTTAVQETQYF.

The chain links TRBV10-1 to TRBJ2-7, with D possibly matching TRBD1 (5 bases). The CDR3 length is 13 residues. V gave up 5 bases and J gave up 3 bases, with 11 bases separating them. Germline loops: CDR1 WNHNN, CDR2 SYGVQD (reference sequence). The CDR3, as DNA: TGCGCCAGCAGTCAAGACAGATTCTACGAGCAGTACTTC. Amino acids: CASSQDRFYEQYF.

The CDR3 nucleotides are TGCGCCAGCAACCTTTATGACAGGGGGTATGGCTACACCTTC. This encodes CASNLYDRGYGYTF. The gene calls are TRBV5-1 and TRBJ1-2; 9 bases align to TRBD1. Germline CDR1 is SGHRS and CDR2 is YFSETQ. V lost 6 bases, J lost 5 bases, and 8 bases stayed unmatched. This CDR3 spans 14 amino acids.

The genes are TRBV18 and TRBJ2-4, with a tentative D call TRBD1 (6 bases). CDR3 size: 16 residues. Germline loops: CDR1 KGHSH, CDR2 LQKENI. Trimming pared 0 bases from V and 7 bases from J, leaving 16 bases between. The CDR3 sequence is CASSPPQGKFVNIQYF. CDR3 bases: TGTGCCAGCTCACCACCTCAGGGGAAGTTCGTGAACATTCAGTACTTC.

The J gene is TRBJ2-1, the V gene TRBV7-6, with a tentative D call TRBD2 (6 bases). CDR3 size: 15 residues. Trimming removed 3 bases at V and 4 bases at J, with 13 bases between. Germline assignment: CDR1 SGHVS and CDR2 FNYEAQ. The CDR3 here is CASSFIASDYNEQFF. In DNA, the CDR3 is TGTGCCAGCAGCTTTATAGCTAGCGATTACAATGAGCAGTTCTTC.

The V and J genes are TRBV9 and TRBJ1-6, with D possibly TRBD1 on 6 matching bases. The V end was cut by 3 bases, the J end by 8 bases, with 12 bases between. From germline, CDR1 is SGDLS and CDR2 YYNGEE. This CDR3 comprises 14 residues. The CDR3 sequence is CASSDRASDSPLHF. DNA for the CDR3: TGTGCCAGCAGCGACAGGGCCTCGGATTCACCCCTCCACTTT.

The chain is built from TRBV4-1 and TRBJ2-1; possibly TRBD2 for D (5 bases). V was pared by 3 bases and J by 2 bases, with 17 bases between. The CDR3 has 17 residues. Germline V CDR1 and CDR2: MGHRA, YSYEKL. CDR3 protein: CASSQGLWSGTYNEQFF. CDR3 sequence (DNA): TGCGCCAGCAGCCAGGGCCTCTGGAGCGGCACCTACAATGAGCAGTTCTTC.

The chain employs TRBV29-1 and TRBJ2-7; 11 nucleotides match TRBD2. The CDR3 is 14 amino acids. The V gene end was trimmed by 5 bases and the J gene end by 2 bases; junction bases not matched to a gene: 5. Germline V lookup: CDR1 SQVTM, CDR2 ANQGSEA. The DNA for the CDR3 is TGCAGCGTTTCTAGCGGGAGGTTGACCTACGAGCAGTACTTC. It translates to CSVSSGRLTYEQYF.

The chain links TRBV7-2 to TRBJ2-1; 10 bases line up with TRBD2. CDR1 and CDR2 from the germline V gene are SGHTA and FQGNSA. CDR3 length: 17 amino acids. J was trimmed by 7 bases and V by 1 base; bases with no gene match: 10. CDR3 nucleotides: TGTGCCAGCAGCTTAGGCGTCCTAGCGGGAGTGGGAAATGAGCAGTTCTTC. Protein sequence: CASSLGVLAGVGNEQFF.

V and J are TRBV5-1 and TRBJ2-3, with D possibly being TRBD2 (8 bases). The CDR3 runs to 15 residues. CDR1 and CDR2 from the germline V gene are SGHRS and YFSETQ. The ends were cut back, 6 bases at V and 6 bases at J, with 20 bases in the middle. CDR3 sequence (DNA): TGCGCCAGCACCAGGGGGACTAGTGGGGGGGATACGCAGTATTTT. Translating it yields CASTRGTSGGDTQYF.

The J gene is TRBJ2-7, the V gene TRBV18; D possibly corresponds to TRBD1 (6 bases). Germline V gene sequence: CDR1 KGHSH, CDR2 LQKENI. V dropped 3 bases and J dropped 7 bases, with 19 bases sitting between them. The CDR3 runs 15 residues. The CDR3 here is CASSPNSGAWGEQYF. The CDR3 coding sequence is TGTGCCAGCTCACCGAACTCAGGGGCCTGGGGGGAGCAGTACTTC.

This chain joins TRBV29-1 and TRBJ2-7; 11 bases are shared with TRBD1. Germline assignment: CDR1 SQVTM and CDR2 ANQGSEA. After removal of 4 bases from V and 5 bases from J, the junction contained 10 bases not matched to a gene. There are 15 residues in the CDR3. CDR3 loop: CSVAGGDRGAHEQYF. The CDR3, as DNA: TGCAGCGTTGCTGGCGGGGACAGGGGGGCCCACGAGCAGTACTTC.

V is TRBV7-2 and J is TRBJ1-2; 10 bases are shared with TRBD1. Germline CDR1 and CDR2: SGHTA and FQGNSA. This CDR3 spans 15 amino acids. V dropped 0 bases and J dropped 7; count of bases not matched to a gene: 5. DNA of the CDR3: TGTGCCAGCAGCTTAGCGTGGACAGGGGGGGCTGGCTACACCTTC. Encoded protein: CASSLAWTGGAGYTF.

This rearrangement joins TRBV30 to TRBJ1-2; tentative D call: TRBD1 (5 bases). CDR1 is GTSNPN and CDR2 is SVGIG in the germline V gene (reference sequence). V was pared by 4 bases and J by 4 bases, with 13 bases between. The CDR3 consists of 13 residues. The CDR3, as DNA: TGTGCCTGGACTTCCGGGGGGGGCTATGGCTACACCTTC. Residues: CAWTSGGGYGYTF.

This clone was observed once. The chain is built from TRBV2 and TRBJ2-1; TRBD2 matches at 10 bases. Per germline, CDR1 SNHLY and CDR2 FYNNEI. J lost 9 bases, V lost 8 bases, and 7 bases had no gene match. The CDR3 consists of 13 residues. The CDR3 reads CASSSGGAVEQFF. DNA of the CDR3: TGTGCCAGCTCCAGCGGGGGGGCGGTTGAGCAGTTCTTC.

The DNA for the CDR3 is TGTGCCAGCAATCTAGCGGGGGGTACTCGCTACAATGAGCAGTTCTTC. Amino acid sequence: CASNLAGGTRYNEQFF. This chain connects TRBV28 to TRBJ2-1; 11 bases are a match to TRBD2. V dropped 7 bases and J dropped 3; count of bases not matched to a gene: 8. Looked up from germline, CDR1 is MDHEN and CDR2 is SYDVKM. This CDR3 has 16 amino acids.

This clone occurred a few times. This chain uses TRBV27 with TRBJ2-7; possibly TRBD1 for D (6 bases). V gave up 4 bases and J gave up 5 bases, with 18 bases separating them. The CDR3 length is 15 residues. CDR1 and CDR2 (germline): MNHEY, SMNVEV (reference sequence). CDR3 DNA: TGTGCCAGCAGTTCATCTCCACAGGGATCCCACGAGCAGTACTTC. It codes for CASSSSPQGSHEQYF.

This clone was found once. The chain joins TRBV10-3 to TRBJ1-1; D is perhaps TRBD1 (6 bases). Germline assignment: CDR1 ENHRY and CDR2 SYGVKD. V lost 10 bases and J lost 2, with 20 bases in between. The CDR3 is 15 residues long. The CDR3 reads CATLTGLGINTEAFF. In DNA form, the CDR3 reads TGTGCCACCCTGACAGGACTTGGGATAAACACTGAAGCTTTCTTT.

The chain joins TRBV5-1 to TRBJ1-3, with TRBD1 matching over 7 bases. The length of the CDR3 is 15 residues. V lost 6 bases and J lost 0; bases outside the gene matches: 6. Germline assignment: CDR1 SGHRS and CDR2 YFSETQ. CDR3 nucleotides: TGCGCCAGCACCTGGGACAGACCCTCTGGAAACACCATATATTTT. Residues: CASTWDRPSGNTIYF.

In the case of this clone: A junction end diverges from the germline sequence, so it may reflect a read error. This chain uses TRBV7-9 with TRBJ2-7; D is uncertain. CDR1 and CDR2 (germline): SEHNR, FQNEAQ (reference sequence). The CDR3 consists of 13 residues. DNA of the CDR3: TGTTCCAGCAGCTTAGGCGTCTCCTACGAGCAGTACTTC. Protein product: CSSSLGVSYEQYF.

The chain couples TRBV5-5 to TRBJ1-1; D perhaps matches TRBD1 (5 bases). Trimming removed 4 bases from V and 5 bases from J, with 24 bases in between. Germline lookup yields CDR1 SGHKS and CDR2 YYEKEE (reference sequence). This CDR3 spans 17 amino acids. The CDR3 reads CASSPGGWVSGDTEAFF. CDR3 DNA: TGTGCCAGCAGCCCGGGGGGTTGGGTTTCGGGGGATACTGAAGCTTTCTTT.

CDR3 residues: CAWSVGRGRTEAFF. CDR3 DNA sequence: TGTGCCTGGAGTGTAGGCAGGGGTCGAACTGAAGCTTTCTTT. This sequence joins TRBV30 and TRBJ1-1, with D perhaps TRBD1 (6 bases). CDR1 GTSNPN and CDR2 SVGIG come from the germline V gene (reference sequence). The CDR3 is 14 amino acids. V lost 0 bases and J 5 bases, leaving 13 bases between the germline ends. The whole variable domain, filled in from reference TRBV30 and TRBJ1-1, reads SQTIHQWPATLVQPVGSPLSLECTVEGTSNPNLYWYRQAAGRGLQLLFYSVGIGQISSEVPQNLSASRPQDRQFILSSKKLLLSDSGFYLCAWSVGRGRTEAFFGQGTRLTVV.

The V gene is TRBV28, the J gene TRBJ2-7; TRBD2 aligns across 8 bases. Trimming cost V 2 bases and J 7 bases; bases outside gene matches: 13. Germline lookup yields CDR1 MDHEN and CDR2 SYDVKM. The CDR3 covers 16 residues. CDR3 bases: TGTGCCAGCAGTTTAAACGCCGGGGGGGGGTCTAGGGAGCAGTACTTC. It codes for CASSLNAGGGSREQYF.